The 31 T cell receptor beta chains below come from one sample, sequenced in a study of graft-versus-host responses after intestinal transplantation. Profiling relied on immunoSEQ multiplex PCR, and the TCRdb table lists in-frame clones only, not all of them. The sample records 45,000 to 60,000 clones, about nine tenths being singletons. Their recognized antigens are unknown. The material sequenced was unstimulated CD4+ T cells sorted from spleen or lymph node cells, taken before transplant. These receptors all come from a human donor who was the organ donor for an intestinal transplant.

This sequence joins TRBV4-2 and TRBJ2-7, with 12 bases fitting TRBD2. Trimming at V came to 0 bases and at J to 2 bases, leaving 5 bases not matched to a gene. Per the germline V gene, CDR1 is LGHNA and CDR2 is YNFKEQ. The CDR3 extends over 17 amino acids. CDR3 DNA: TGTGCCAGCAGCCAAGATGTCCCTAGCGGGAGGGCCTACGAGCAGTACTTC. Translating it yields CASSQDVPSGRAYEQYF.

The genes are TRBV4-3 and TRBJ2-3; TRBD2 aligns across 8 bases. The junction had 5 bases not matched to a gene; V was cut back by 0 bases and J by 0 bases. Germline V gene lookup returns CDR1 LGHNA and CDR2 YSLEER. CDR3 length: 17 residues. CDR3 DNA sequence: TGCGCCAGCAGCCAAGATTGGAGCGGGAGAAGCACAGATACGCAGTATTTT. Encoded protein: CASSQDWSGRSTDTQYF.

The chain links TRBV6-1 to TRBJ1-5; TRBD1 aligns across 7 bases. Losses at the gene ends were 3 bases for V and 5 bases for J; bases not matched to a gene: 1. The CDR3 loop spans 13 amino acids. Germline V gene data show CDR1 as MNHNS and CDR2 as SASEGT. As DNA, the CDR3 is TGTGCCAGCAGTGACAGGGGGTATCAGCCCCAGCATTTT. Amino acid sequence: CASSDRGYQPQHF.

The CDR3, as DNA: TGCAGTGCTCGGGGAAGGGAGACCCAGTACTTC. Protein product: CSARGRETQYF. The rearrangement joins TRBV20-1 to TRBJ2-5; D possibly corresponds to TRBD2 (5 bases). This CDR3 contains 11 residues. V was shortened by 5 bases and J by 5 bases, with 9 bases between the two germline ends. Germline V gene data show CDR1 as DFQATT and CDR2 as SNEGSKA (reference sequence).

The sample holds a few counts of this clone. The V call is TRBV7-2, the J call TRBJ2-5; 8 bases agree with TRBD2. There are 13 residues in the CDR3. V shed 6 bases and J 5 bases; nucleotides not matched to a gene: 5. Per the germline V gene, CDR1 is SGHTA and CDR2 is FQGNSA. CDR3 coding DNA: TGTGCCAGCAGAGGGACTAGGGGGGAGACCCAGTACTTC. It is translated as CASRGTRGETQYF.

A single count supports this clone. The V call is TRBV9, the J call TRBJ2-1, with TRBD2 matching 11 bases. Germline lookup yields CDR1 SGDLS and CDR2 YYNGEE. V lost 4 bases, J lost 3 bases, and 3 bases stayed unmatched. This CDR3 has 15 amino acids. Here the CDR3 DNA reads TGTGCCAGCAGCAACACTAGCGGGAGCTACAATGAGCAGTTCTTC. This sequence encodes CASSNTSGSYNEQFF.

V usage is TRBV12-5 and J usage is TRBJ1-3; D not resolved. CDR3 length equals 13 residues. CDR1 and CDR2 from the germline V gene are LGHNT and FRNRAP. Trimming shortened V by 4 bases and J by 0 bases, and 4 bases separated the two germline ends. The CDR3 sequence: CASGYSSGNTIYF. The DNA of the CDR3 is TGTGCTAGTGGTTACAGCTCTGGAAACACCATATATTTT.

The rearrangement uses TRBV29-1 and TRBJ1-1; D gene ambiguous. Trimming cost V 4 bases and J 4 bases, with 13 bases left between them. This CDR3 is built from 13 residues. Germline values: CDR1 SQVTM, CDR2 ANQGSEA. The CDR3 nucleotides are TGCAGCGTTGTTTCCAGGAGGAGCACTGAAGCTTTCTTT. It specifies CSVVSRRSTEAFF.

This chain joins TRBV19 and TRBJ2-7, with TRBD2 identical over 10 bases. Per the germline V gene, CDR1 is LNHDA and CDR2 is SQIVND (reference sequence). CDR3 length equals 14 residues. V gave up 6 bases and J gave up 4 bases; unmatched junction bases: 6. As DNA, the CDR3 is TGTGCCAGTAGCCAACTAGCGGGACCATACGAGCAGTACTTC. It specifies CASSQLAGPYEQYF.

The chain carries TRBV10-3 and TRBJ1-1, with D maybe TRBD1 (5 bases). Trimming pared 6 bases from V and 1 base from J, leaving 15 bases between. There are 15 residues in the CDR3. The germline CDR1 and CDR2 sequences are ENHRY and SYGVKD. In nucleotides, the CDR3 is TGTGCCATCAGCGCTACCCAGGACAAGAACACTGAAGCTTTCTTT. This gives the protein CAISATQDKNTEAFF.

The chain is built from TRBV7-2 and TRBJ2-5; TRBD2 matches 7 bases. CDR3 size: 14 residues. Trimming cost V 1 base and J 6 bases; bases outside gene matches: 5. Germline V lookup: CDR1 SGHTA, CDR2 FQGNSA. CDR3 in DNA: TGTGCCAGCAGCTTAGGCGGGGAGGGCCAGACCCAGTACTTC. Translating gives CASSLGGEGQTQYF.

The CDR3 DNA reads TGTGCCAGCAGTGAACTGTACACTGAAGCTTTCTTT. Residues: CASSELYTEAFF. The chain couples TRBV6-1 to TRBJ1-1; D is unclear. The CDR3 is 12 residues long. Trimming took 2 bases from V and 3 from J, leaving 4 bases between them. CDR1 is MNHNS and CDR2 is SASEGT in the germline V gene.

The chain couples TRBV19 to TRBJ2-5; 8 nucleotides match TRBD2. CDR3 length: 15 residues. In germline, CDR1 is LNHDA, CDR2 SQIVND (reference sequence). V lost 5 bases to trimming and J lost 0 bases; unmatched junction nucleotides: 5. CDR3: CASSATSVYQETQYF. CDR3 DNA sequence: TGTGCCAGTAGTGCGACTAGCGTGTACCAAGAGACCCAGTACTTC.

The CDR3 DNA is TGTGCCACCCTCTTGACAGGTTACGAGCAGTACTTC. This translates into CATLLTGYEQYF. The V gene is TRBV28, the J gene TRBJ2-7, with a tentative D call TRBD1 (6 bases). Trimming stripped 10 bases from V and 4 bases from J, with 14 bases between. This CDR3 has 12 residues. Germline V gives CDR1 MDHEN, CDR2 SYDVKM.

In nucleotides, the CDR3 is TGTGCCAGCAGCTTAGTAGCGGGAGGATTCGAGCAGTACTTC. This translates into CASSLVAGGFEQYF. The rearrangement joins TRBV11-1 to TRBJ2-7, with 10 bases lining up with TRBD2. The CDR3 is made up of 14 amino acids. J gave up 6 bases and V 1 base, and 3 bases lay outside the gene matches. CDR1 and CDR2 from the germline V gene are SGHAT and FQDESV (reference sequence). Based on the CDR3 plus reference TRBV11-1 and TRBJ2-7, the full variable domain is EAEVAQSPRYKITEKSQAVAFWCDPISGHATLYWYRQILGQGPELLVQFQDESVVDDSQLPKDRFSAERLKGVDSTLKIQPAELGDSAMYLCASSLVAGGFEQYFGPGTRLTVT.

The chain joins TRBV9 to TRBJ1-4; 8 bases fit TRBD1. From germline, CDR1 is SGDLS and CDR2 YYNGEE. J was trimmed by 5 bases and V by 0 bases; bases with no gene match: 6. The CDR3 covers 16 residues. CDR3 coding DNA: TGTGCCAGCAGCGTAGGACCAGGACAGGGAAATGAAAAACTGTTTTTT. This encodes CASSVGPGQGNEKLFF. The full variable domain, completed using reference TRBV9 and TRBJ1-4, is DSGVTQTPKHLITATGQRVTLRCSPRSGDLSVYWYQQSLDQGLQFLIQYYNGEERAKGNILERFSAQQFPDLHSELNLSSLELGDSALYFCASSVGPGQGNEKLFFGSGTQLSVL.

This clone was picked up one time. The sample holds other DNA sequences that translate to the same CDR3. The chain uses TRBV28 and TRBJ2-2, with D unresolved. Germline assignment: CDR1 MDHEN and CDR2 SYDVKM. The V end lost 6 bases, the J end lost 2 bases, and 4 bases lay between the germline ends. The CDR3 runs to 12 residues. The CDR3 DNA follows: TGTGCCAGCAGAACTAACACCGGGGAGCTGTTTTTT. As protein: CASRTNTGELFF. Drawing the rest from reference TRBV28 and TRBJ2-2, the complete variable domain is DVKVTQSSRYLVKRTGEKVFLECVQDMDHENMFWYRQDPGLGLRLIYFSYDVKMKEKGDIPEGYSVSREKKERFSLILESASTNQTSMYLCASRTNTGELFFGEGSRLTVL.

The V and J genes are TRBV2 and TRBJ2-3, with TRBD2 matching over 9 bases. Per the germline V gene, CDR1 is SNHLY and CDR2 is FYNNEI. CDR3 size: 16 residues. Losses at the gene ends were 2 bases for V and 3 bases for J; bases not matched to a gene: 6. The CDR3 loop reads CASSESSGSSTDTQYF. Written as DNA, the CDR3 is TGTGCCAGCAGTGAAAGTAGCGGGAGCTCTACAGATACGCAGTATTTT.

This clone was detected only once. This chain links TRBV12-5 with TRBJ2-1; D possibly corresponds to TRBD2 (6 bases). From germline, CDR1 is LGHNT and CDR2 FRNRAP. V was trimmed by 9 bases and J by 2 bases, leaving 14 bases between them. This CDR3 region has 14 residues. The CDR3 region is CASAGTPTYNEQFF. The CDR3 DNA sequence: TGTGCTAGCGCAGGGACTCCCACCTACAATGAGCAGTTCTTC.

The chain employs TRBV2 and TRBJ2-1, with TRBD2 as a possible D gene (5 bases). The V end was cut by 1 base, the J end by 12 bases, with 13 bases between. CDR3 length: 13 residues. In germline, CDR1 is SNHLY, CDR2 FYNNEI. The CDR3 DNA reads TGTGCCAGCAGTGAAGACTTACTAGGCGGGCAGTTCTTC. Its protein is CASSEDLLGGQFF.

The rearrangement links TRBV28 to TRBJ2-1; 9 bases are shared with TRBD2. The CDR3 covers 13 residues. Germline trimming cut 4 bases from V and 7 bases from J; bases unmatched to any gene: 2. The germline CDR1 and CDR2 sequences are MDHEN and SYDVKM. CDR3 amino acids: CASSWSGRNEQFF. CDR3 coding DNA: TGTGCCAGCAGTTGGAGCGGGAGGAATGAGCAGTTCTTC.

The rearrangement links TRBV5-1 to TRBJ1-2; TRBD1 is a possible D gene (5 bases). The V gene's germline CDR1 is SGHRS and CDR2 YFSETQ. V lost 7 bases and J lost 2, with 15 bases in between. CDR3 size: 14 residues. CDR3: CASRLRQGNYGYTF. The CDR3 region has the DNA TGCGCCAGCCGACTGAGGCAGGGAAACTATGGCTACACCTTC.

In this sample, this clone turned up a few times. The rearrangement uses TRBV7-2 and TRBJ2-3; 10 bases agree with TRBD2. Germline trimming cut 5 bases from V and 0 bases from J; bases unmatched to any gene: 2. Germline CDR1 reads SGHTA; CDR2 reads FQGNSA. The CDR3 has 15 residues. CDR3: CASSKTSGSTDTQYF. Here the CDR3 DNA reads TGTGCCAGCAGCAAGACTAGCGGGAGCACAGATACGCAGTATTTT.

The rearrangement links TRBV18 to TRBJ1-2; the D gene is possibly TRBD1 (5 bases). Deletions cut 2 bases from V and 2 bases from J, with 9 bases between. There are 14 residues in the CDR3. Germline lookup yields CDR1 KGHSH and CDR2 LQKENI. The CDR3 DNA reads TGTGCCAGCTCACCAGAGACAGCGAACTATGGCTACACCTTC. Amino acids: CASSPETANYGYTF.

The chain couples TRBV21-1 to TRBJ2-1. TRBV21-1 is marked as a pseudogene. The CDR3 is 17 residues long. The CDR3 protein is CASSKPLLIPLYNEQFF. DNA for the CDR3: TGTGCCAGCAGCAAGCCCTTGCTGATCCCTCTTTACAATGAGCAGTTCTTC.

This sequence joins TRBV7-2 and TRBJ2-2; 7 positions match TRBD1. The J segment lost 7 bases and the V segment lost 2 bases, leaving 10 bases of the junction unmatched. The CDR3 spans 16 residues. The germline gives CDR1 SGHTA, CDR2 FQGNSA. The CDR3 region has the DNA TGTGCCAGCAGCTTAAGGGTCGACAGGGTAGGCGGGGAGCTGTTTTTT. This encodes CASSLRVDRVGGELFF.

This rearrangement joins TRBV28 to TRBJ2-1, with TRBD2 matching 12 bases. The CDR3 has 14 residues. Trimming at V came to 6 bases and at J to 5 bases, leaving 2 bases not matched to a gene. Germline CDR1 and CDR2: MDHEN and SYDVKM. CDR3 coding DNA: TGTGCCAGCAGGAGACTAGCGGGAGACAATGAGCAGTTCTTC. Translated, it gives CASRRLAGDNEQFF.

The DNA of the CDR3 is TGTGCCATCAGTCCCGGGACTAGCGGGAGGCCATGGGAGACCCAGTACTTC. Translated: CAISPGTSGRPWETQYF. The rearrangement joins TRBV10-3 to TRBJ2-5; 15 bases fit TRBD2. This CDR3 spans 17 amino acids. J lost 5 bases, V lost 5 bases, and 9 bases had no gene match. In germline, CDR1 is ENHRY, CDR2 SYGVKD.

The gene calls are TRBV25-1 and TRBJ2-3, with a weak D call TRBD2 (5 bases). The V gene's germline CDR1 is MGHDK and CDR2 SYGVNS. The CDR3 runs to 13 residues. Trimming took off 10 bases at V and 6 bases at J, with 17 bases between the two ends. The CDR3 region has the DNA TGTGCCAACTTACTCCCCTGGAGGGATACGCAGTATTTT. Amino acid sequence: CANLLPWRDTQYF. The whole variable domain, remainder taken from reference TRBV25-1 and TRBJ2-3, is EADIYQTPRYLVIGTGKKITLECSQTMGHDKMYWYQQDPGMELHLIHYSYGVNSTEKGDLSSESTVSRIRTEHFPLTLESARPSHTSQYLCANLLPWRDTQYFGPGTRLTVL.

CDR3 nucleotides: TGTGCCTGGGGACAGGGAGAGACCCAGTACTTC. This gives the protein CAWGQGETQYF. The chain links TRBV30 to TRBJ2-5, with 8 bases aligning to TRBD1. The V gene's germline CDR1 is GTSNPN and CDR2 SVGIG (reference sequence). The CDR3 loop spans 11 amino acids. V shed 5 bases, J shed 4 bases, and the junction held 0 bases outside the gene matches.

The V gene is TRBV6-5, the J gene TRBJ1-2; no clear D gene. This CDR3 is built from 12 residues. Germline CDR1 and CDR2: MNHEY and SVGAGI. The V and J ends lost 2 bases and 4 bases respectively, with 5 bases between them. The CDR3 is CASSYGGYGYTF. CDR3 DNA sequence: TGTGCCAGCAGTTACGGCGGCTATGGCTACACCTTC.